This TCR beta chain was sequenced during a study of OX40 agonist ivuxolimab in advanced cancers. This clone showed up just once. V lost 5 bases to trimming and J lost 0 bases; unmatched junction nucleotides: 8. Germline CDR1 SGHAT, CDR2 FQDESV (reference sequence). This CDR3 contains 16 residues. Measured with immunoSEQ multiplex PCR; TCRdb has only the in-frame clones, and not every one. The table has fewer than 45,000 clones, just under 75% seen once. The receptor's source is an adult with an advanced solid tumor such as melanoma, head and neck, liver or kidney cancer. Here the sequenced sample was CD4+ or CD8+ T cells sorted from blood, taken in a trial of the OX40 agonist ivuxolimab. The chain carries TRBV11-1 and TRBJ2-7; 9 positions match TRBD2. CDR3 DNA: TGTGCCAGCAGCCTATGGACTAGCGTCATCTCCTACGAGCAGTACGTC. Its protein product is CASSLWTSVISYEQYV.